These T cell receptor beta chains were read from a single sample in a study of OX40 agonist ivuxolimab in advanced cancers. The assay was immunoSEQ multiplex PCR, and TCRdb's table has in-frame clones only and misses some. The table lists 75,000 to 100,000 clones, approximately 91% of them singletons. The input for sequencing was CD4+ or CD8+ T cells sorted from blood, taken in a trial of the OX40 agonist ivuxolimab. The receptors were gathered from an adult with an advanced solid tumor such as melanoma, head and neck, liver or kidney cancer. CDR3s include the opening cysteine and the closing phenylalanine or tryptophan. The D gene is left open where the match is weak. The size field is filled for only some rows; it gives once, few, many or a size class.

d_call	v_call	clone_size	j_call	cdr3_aa	cdr3_nt
NA	TRBV7-2	NA	TRBJ1-6	CASRNGGGNSPLHF	TGTGCCAGCAGGAACGGGGGGGGTAATTCACCCCTCCACTTT
TRBD1	TRBV6-4	many	TRBJ1-5	CASRGQGRNQPQHF	TGTGCCAGCAGAGGACAGGGGCGGAATCAGCCCCAGCATTTT
NA	TRBV19	NA	TRBJ1-2	CASSSGEPYGYTF	TGTGCCAGTAGTAGCGGGGAGCCCTATGGCTACACCTTC
NA	TRBV6-5	NA	TRBJ2-7	CASSYERGRAHEQYF	TGTGCCAGCAGTTATGAGAGGGGCAGGGCCCACGAGCAGTACTTC
NA	TRBV30	NA	TRBJ1-1	CAWSSQGGTEAFF	TGTGCCTGGAGCTCACAGGGAGGCACTGAAGCTTTCTTT
NA	TRBV4-3	NA	TRBJ1-2	CASSQDEGTVYYGYTF	TGCGCCAGCAGCCAAGACGAGGGGACCGTTTACTATGGCTACACCTTC
NA	TRBV7-3	NA	TRBJ2-3	CASSLALARTDTQYF	TGTGCCAGCAGCTTAGCTCTAGCTCGCACAGATACGCAGTATTTT
NA	TRBV5-1	NA	TRBJ1-1	CASSTGGGLVNTEAFF	TGCGCCAGCAGCACTGGAGGGGGACTGGTGAACACTGAAGCTTTCTTT
NA	TRBV6-1	NA	TRBJ2-7	CASRGTGSLSYEQYF	TGTGCCAGCAGGGGGACCGGGTCCCTCTCCTACGAGCAGTACTTC
NA	TRBV2	NA	TRBJ2-3	CASRGLADTQYF	TGTGCCAGCAGAGGACTTGCAGATACGCAGTATTTT
TRBD2	TRBV4-3	NA	TRBJ2-3	CASSQEVEASGRAITQYF	TGCGCCAGCAGCCAAGAGGTCGAGGCTAGCGGGAGGGCTATCACGCAGTATTTT
NA	TRBV18	few	TRBJ1-1	CASYGDMNTEAFF	TGTGCCAGCTACGGGGATATGAACACTGAAGCTTTCTTT
TRBD1	TRBV5-1	NA	TRBJ2-2	CASSLSGTGLSGELFF	TGCGCCAGCAGCTTATCCGGGACAGGCCTTAGCGGGGAGCTGTTTTTT
NA	TRBV7-9	NA	TRBJ1-1	CASSVRDLVAFF	TGTGCCAGCAGCGTTCGGGACCTAGTGGCTTTCTTT
NA	TRBV6-1	NA	TRBJ2-5	CASRGLGETQYF	TGTGCCAGCAGGGGGCTCGGAGAGACCCAGTACTTC
TRBD1	TRBV10-3	NA	TRBJ1-2	CAISALAGGDGYTF	TGTGCCATCAGCGCCCTGGCAGGGGGCGATGGCTACACCTTC
NA	TRBV7-9	NA	TRBJ2-1	CASMAGSYNEQFF	TGTGCCAGCATGGCAGGTAGTTACAATGAGCAGTTCTTC
TRBD2	TRBV6-1	NA	TRBJ2-1	CASSGPTSGVSNEQFF	TGTGCCAGCAGTGGACCGACTAGCGGGGTTTCCAATGAGCAGTTCTTC
TRBD2	TRBV18	few	TRBJ2-7	CASSAGLAGQTYEQYF	TGTGCCAGCTCAGCGGGACTAGCGGGACAGACCTACGAGCAGTACTTC
NA	TRBV27	NA	TRBJ1-5	CASSLKSSQPQHF	TGTGCCAGCAGTTTAAAGTCTTCTCAGCCCCAGCATTTT
NA	TRBV19	NA	TRBJ2-5	CASSIEQRETQYF	TGTGCCAGTAGTATAGAACAACGAGAGACCCAGTACTTC
NA	TRBV30	NA	TRBJ2-6	CAWRLGGIQSGANVLTF	TGTGCCTGGAGATTGGGAGGAATTCAGTCTGGGGCCAACGTCCTGACTTTC
NA	TRBV6-1	NA	TRBJ2-7	CASSVGSSYEQYF	TGTGCCAGCAGTGTAGGGTCCTCCTACGAGCAGTACTTC
NA	TRBV9	NA	TRBJ2-5	CASSVTGTFETQYF	TGTGCCAGCAGCGTCACAGGGACGTTCGAGACCCAGTACTTC
NA	TRBV6-6	NA	TRBJ2-5	CASNYGPMWETQYF	TGTGCCAGCAATTACGGCCCGATGTGGGAGACCCAGTACTTC
TRBD1	TRBV7-2	NA	TRBJ2-1	CAIGDSGYNEQFF	TGTGCCATTGGGGACAGCGGATACAATGAGCAGTTCTTC
TRBD1	TRBV6-5	NA	TRBJ1-4	CASSAYGQGARKLFF	TGTGCCAGCAGTGCGTACGGACAGGGGGCCAGGAAACTGTTTTTT
TRBD2	TRBV23-1	NA	TRBJ2-7	CASSQTGRVAGIYEQYF	TGCGCCAGCAGTCAAACCGGGAGGGTAGCGGGAATCTACGAGCAGTACTTC
NA	TRBV7-2	few	TRBJ1-4	CASSSNSRGSKAGEKLFF	TGTGCCAGCAGCTCAAACAGCCGGGGCTCTAAGGCGGGGGAAAAACTGTTTTTT
NA	TRBV30	NA	TRBJ1-5	CASLARTGSLEGQPQHF	TGTGCCTCCCTAGCAAGAACAGGGAGTTTAGAGGGTCAGCCCCAGCATTTT
NA	TRBV7-2	NA	TRBJ2-3	CASSFAGLTDTQYF	TGTGCCAGCAGCTTCGCGGGACTTACAGATACGCAGTATTTT
TRBD1	TRBV27	NA	TRBJ1-2	CASISSPRTGLTKDNVRNTF	TGTGCCAGCATCTCCTCGCCCCGGACAGGGCTTACGAAGGATAATGTGCGGAACACCTTC
NA	TRBV11-2	NA	TRBJ2-5	CASSLVPGPPQETQYF	TGTGCCAGCAGCTTAGTCCCGGGACCCCCGCAAGAGACCCAGTACTTC
NA	TRBV19	NA	TRBJ2-1	CASSIGGVSSYNEQFF	TGTGCCAGTAGTATAGGGGGGGTGAGCTCCTACAATGAGCAGTTCTTC
TRBD2	TRBV10-3	NA	TRBJ2-3	CANGKSGGGDTQYF	TGTGCCAACGGCAAGTCGGGGGGAGGGGATACGCAGTATTTT
NA	TRBV28	NA	TRBJ2-5	CASSFAAATSQETQYF	TGTGCCAGCAGTTTTGCGGCGGCTACGTCTCAGGAGACCCAGTACTTC
NA	TRBV30	NA	TRBJ1-5	CAWSVSGRNQPQHF	TGTGCCTGGAGTGTATCAGGGCGCAATCAGCCCCAGCATTTT
NA	TRBV15	NA	TRBJ2-7	CATSRDRYYEQYF	TGTGCCACCAGCAGGGACCGTTACTACGAGCAGTACTTC
NA	TRBV28	NA	TRBJ2-7	CASSWKGLPSSYEQYF	TGTGCCAGCAGTTGGAAGGGACTTCCCAGCTCCTACGAGCAGTACTTC
TRBD1	TRBV7-9	NA	TRBJ1-5	CASSLPGTANQPQHF	TGTGCCAGCAGCTTACCAGGGACAGCCAATCAGCCCCAGCATTTT
NA	TRBV7-2	NA	TRBJ2-1	CASSLGGEQFF	TGTGCCAGCAGCTTAGGCGGTGAGCAGTTCTTC
TRBD1	TRBV7-9	NA	TRBJ2-1	CASGSGTGAHNEQFF	TGTGCCAGCGGATCCGGGACAGGGGCCCACAATGAGCAGTTCTTC
TRBD1	TRBV27	NA	TRBJ1-6	CASSFFSTGDNSPLHF	TGTGCCAGCAGTTTTTTTTCGACAGGGGATAATTCACCCCTCCACTTT
TRBD2	TRBV18	once	TRBJ2-5	CASSSLAGAQETQYF	TGTGCCAGCTCAAGCCTAGCGGGGGCCCAAGAGACCCAGTACTTC
TRBD2	TRBV6-1	NA	TRBJ2-7	CASSEALLVAGGLGEQYF	TGTGCCAGCAGTGAAGCGCTTCTGGTAGCGGGAGGATTGGGTGAGCAGTACTTC
NA	TRBV28	NA	TRBJ1-6	CASRQAYNSPLHF	TGTGCCAGCCGACAGGCCTATAATTCACCCCTCCACTTT
TRBD1	TRBV19	NA	TRBJ1-1	CASSRAGTENTEAFF	TGTGCCAGTAGTAGAGCGGGGACAGAGAACACTGAAGCTTTCTTT
NA	TRBV28	NA	TRBJ1-5	CASSPSTGANQPQHF	TGTGCCAGCAGTCCATCGACAGGCGCCAATCAGCCCCAGCATTTT
NA	TRBV30	NA	TRBJ2-5	CAWTGGAFRETQYF	TGTGCCTGGACTGGGGGGGCCTTTCGAGAGACCCAGTACTTC
NA	TRBV14	NA	TRBJ1-1	CASSQVWGTEAFF	TGTGCCAGCAGCCAAGTTTGGGGTACTGAAGCTTTCTTT
NA	TRBV30	NA	TRBJ2-1	CAWSVQGGHWEFF	TGTGCCTGGAGTGTACAGGGAGGGCATTGGGAGTTCTTC